Sequencing of this TCR beta chain was carried out in a study of T cell repertoires in cytomegalovirus infection (dated by TCRdb to about 2019). Background on the whole study: Recently identified HLA-C-restricted CMV epitopes, whose presentation resists viral immunomodulation, were targeted by peptide stimulations together with well-studied HLA-B-restricted epitopes. Because public TCR beta signatures pointed to carriage of CMV infection together with the matching HLA type, the HLA type of each donor mattered for the analysis. Points the paper makes about the study in general: Cumulative frequency of public TCR beta family members discriminated carriers of CMV infection plus the relevant HLA type in this cohort and an independent approximately 360-donor cohort. The ex vivo response was dominated by HLA-C-restricted CMV-specific TCR beta clonotypes, which also provided the single most frequent clonotype in two of eight donors.

The intended sense of this specimen's treatment or condition label: in vitro stimulation with specific CMV peptide epitopes to enrich CMV-specific T cells. CDR3 length: 15 amino acids, cysteine to phenylalanine. Only CDR3 DNA is held: 45 bases, read in frame from base 1. Based on the germline V gene, the CDR1 and CDR2 sequences are SGHVS and FNYEAQ. The V end loses 7 bases and the J end loses 0 bases, and a stretch of 15 bases separates them. This clonotype was observed at least ten times. There is no known antigen for this receptor. Per-nucleotide qualities are absent, and no much larger clonotype sits a single base away. Sequenced using an Illumina HiSeq 1500. In TCRdb, the public reads were trimmed at Q25 with fastp and aligned with MiXCR, with productive beta chains retained. A single entry per CDR3 protein holds the most common genes and DNA from its merged rows. The sample table holds 400,000 to 600,000 distinct CDR3 sequences, of which 40% to 50% were seen once. Together, the top ten hold just under 45% of the sample.

Sequencing used cultured PBMCs, obtained from culture after CMV antigen stimulation. Rearrangement joined TRBV7-6 to TRBJ1-1; a confident D gene designation cannot be given. This TCR derives from a human donor in good health (CMV status not recorded). Some clones in this sample may be carry-over from other donors' samples. The nucleotide sequence reads as follows: TGTGCCAGCATCCCGTTTGTAGGGCTGAACACTGAAGCTTTCTTT. Its translation is CASIPFVGLNTEAFF.